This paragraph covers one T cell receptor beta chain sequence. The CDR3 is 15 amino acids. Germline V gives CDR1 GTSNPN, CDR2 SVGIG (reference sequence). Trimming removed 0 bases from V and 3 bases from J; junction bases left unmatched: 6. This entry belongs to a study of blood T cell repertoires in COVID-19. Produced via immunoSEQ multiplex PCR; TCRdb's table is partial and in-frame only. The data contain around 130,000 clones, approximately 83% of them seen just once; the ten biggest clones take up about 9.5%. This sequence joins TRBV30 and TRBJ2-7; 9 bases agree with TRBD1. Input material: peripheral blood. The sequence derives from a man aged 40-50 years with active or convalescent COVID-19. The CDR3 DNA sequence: TGTGCCTGGAGTGTAATGGGGACAGGGATCTACGAGCAGTACTTC. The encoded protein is CAWSVMGTGIYEQYF.